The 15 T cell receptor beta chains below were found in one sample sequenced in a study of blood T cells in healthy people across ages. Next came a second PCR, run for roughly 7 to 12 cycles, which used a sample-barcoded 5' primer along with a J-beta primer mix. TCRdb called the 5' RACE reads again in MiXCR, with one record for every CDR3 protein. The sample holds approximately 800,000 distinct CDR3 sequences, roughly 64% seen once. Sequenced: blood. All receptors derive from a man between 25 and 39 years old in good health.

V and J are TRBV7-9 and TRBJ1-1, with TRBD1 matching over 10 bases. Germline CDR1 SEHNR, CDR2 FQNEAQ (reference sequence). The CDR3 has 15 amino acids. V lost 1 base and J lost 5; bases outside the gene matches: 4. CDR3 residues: CASSLVGTGVTEAFF. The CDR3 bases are TGTGCCAGCAGCTTAGTAGGGACAGGGGTAACTGAAGCTTTCTTT.

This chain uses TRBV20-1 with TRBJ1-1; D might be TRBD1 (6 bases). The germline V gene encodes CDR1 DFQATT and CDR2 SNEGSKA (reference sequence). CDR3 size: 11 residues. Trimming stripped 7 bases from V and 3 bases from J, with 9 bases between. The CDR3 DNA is TGCAGTGGGGGGGCGCACACTGAAGCTTTCTTT. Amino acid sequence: CSGGAHTEAFF.

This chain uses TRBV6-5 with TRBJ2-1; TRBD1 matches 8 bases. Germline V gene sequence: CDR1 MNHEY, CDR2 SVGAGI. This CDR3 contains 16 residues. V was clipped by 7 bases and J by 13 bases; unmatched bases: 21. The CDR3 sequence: CASTHTRGRSQETQFF. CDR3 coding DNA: TGTGCCAGCACCCACACCAGGGGGCGTAGCCAAGAGACCCAGTTCTTC.

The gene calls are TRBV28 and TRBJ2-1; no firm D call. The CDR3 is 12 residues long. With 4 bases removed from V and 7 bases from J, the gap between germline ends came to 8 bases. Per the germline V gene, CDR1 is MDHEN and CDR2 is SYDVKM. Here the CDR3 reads CASSSQTNEQFF. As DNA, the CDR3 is TGTGCCAGCAGTTCGCAGACAAATGAGCAGTTCTTC.

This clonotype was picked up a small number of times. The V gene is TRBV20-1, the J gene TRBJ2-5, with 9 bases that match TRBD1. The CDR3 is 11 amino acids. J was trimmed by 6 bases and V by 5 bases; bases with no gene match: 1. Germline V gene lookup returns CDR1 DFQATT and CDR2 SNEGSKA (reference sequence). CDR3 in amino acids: CSADRGKTQYF. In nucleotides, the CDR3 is TGCAGTGCTGACAGGGGGAAGACCCAGTACTTC.

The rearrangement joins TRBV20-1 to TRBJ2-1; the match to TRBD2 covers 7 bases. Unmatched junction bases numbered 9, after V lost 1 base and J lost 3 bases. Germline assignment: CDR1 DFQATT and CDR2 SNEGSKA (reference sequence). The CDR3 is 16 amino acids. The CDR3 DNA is TGCAGTGCTAGAGTTGGCGGGGCGGGGGACTACAATGAGCAGTTCTTC. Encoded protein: CSARVGGAGDYNEQFF.

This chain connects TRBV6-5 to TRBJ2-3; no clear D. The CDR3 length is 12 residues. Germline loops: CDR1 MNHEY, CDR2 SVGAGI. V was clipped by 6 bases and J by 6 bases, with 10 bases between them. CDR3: CASRARADTQYF. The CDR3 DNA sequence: TGTGCCAGCAGAGCGCGAGCGGATACGCAGTATTTT.

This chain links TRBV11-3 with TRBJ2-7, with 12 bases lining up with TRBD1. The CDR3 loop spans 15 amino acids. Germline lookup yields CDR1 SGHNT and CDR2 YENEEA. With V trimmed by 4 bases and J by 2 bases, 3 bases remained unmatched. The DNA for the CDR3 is TGTGCCAGCAGCTCCCGGGACAGGGGGCCCTACGAGCAGTACTTC. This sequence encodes CASSSRDRGPYEQYF.

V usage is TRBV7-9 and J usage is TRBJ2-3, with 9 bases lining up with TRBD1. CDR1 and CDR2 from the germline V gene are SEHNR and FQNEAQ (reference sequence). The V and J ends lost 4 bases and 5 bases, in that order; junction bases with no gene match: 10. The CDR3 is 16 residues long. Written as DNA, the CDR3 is TGTGCCAGCAGCTCCCCGGGTGGGACAGGGAGAGATACGCAGTATTTT. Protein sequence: CASSSPGGTGRDTQYF.

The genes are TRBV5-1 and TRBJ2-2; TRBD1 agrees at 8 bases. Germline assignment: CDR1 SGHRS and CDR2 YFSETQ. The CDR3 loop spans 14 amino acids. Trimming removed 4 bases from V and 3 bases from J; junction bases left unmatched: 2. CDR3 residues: CASSAQGDTGELFF. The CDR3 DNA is TGCGCCAGCAGCGCACAGGGGGACACCGGGGAGCTGTTTTTT.

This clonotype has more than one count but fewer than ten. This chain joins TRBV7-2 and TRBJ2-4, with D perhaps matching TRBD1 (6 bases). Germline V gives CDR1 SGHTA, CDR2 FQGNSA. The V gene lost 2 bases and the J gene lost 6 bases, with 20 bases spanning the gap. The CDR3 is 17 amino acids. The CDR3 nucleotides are TGTGCCAGCAGCTTAATACAGGGTTCAAGCCATAGAAACATTCAGTACTTC. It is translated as CASSLIQGSSHRNIQYF.

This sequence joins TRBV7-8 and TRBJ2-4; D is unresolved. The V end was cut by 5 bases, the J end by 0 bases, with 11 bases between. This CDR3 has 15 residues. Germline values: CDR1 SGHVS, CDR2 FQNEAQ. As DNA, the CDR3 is TGTGCCAGCAGCAATGAAATTCTAGCCAAAAACATTCAGTACTTC. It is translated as CASSNEILAKNIQYF.

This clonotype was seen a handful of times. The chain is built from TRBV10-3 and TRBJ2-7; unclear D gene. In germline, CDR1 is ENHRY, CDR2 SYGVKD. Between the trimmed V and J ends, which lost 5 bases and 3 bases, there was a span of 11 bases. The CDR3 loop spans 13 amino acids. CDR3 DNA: TGTGCCATCAGTTCTACTTTGGGCTACGAGCAGTACTTC. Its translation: CAISSTLGYEQYF.

Written as DNA, the CDR3 is TGTGCCAGCAGCCGAATACTAGCGGGAGAATGGGATACGCAGTATTTT. It yields the protein CASSRILAGEWDTQYF. The chain combines TRBV7-8 with TRBJ2-3; 11 bases are shared with TRBD2. V trimming: 5 bases; J trimming: 6 bases; junction bases outside the gene matches: 10. There are 16 residues in the CDR3. Germline CDR1 SGHVS, CDR2 FQNEAQ.

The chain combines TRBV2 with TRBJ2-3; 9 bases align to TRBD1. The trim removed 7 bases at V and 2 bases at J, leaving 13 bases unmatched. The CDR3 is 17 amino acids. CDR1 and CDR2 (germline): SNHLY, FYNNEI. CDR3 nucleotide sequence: TGTGCCAGCAAAAGGACAGGGGCGCGGGGAACCACAGATACGCAGTATTTT. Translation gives CASKRTGARGTTDTQYF.